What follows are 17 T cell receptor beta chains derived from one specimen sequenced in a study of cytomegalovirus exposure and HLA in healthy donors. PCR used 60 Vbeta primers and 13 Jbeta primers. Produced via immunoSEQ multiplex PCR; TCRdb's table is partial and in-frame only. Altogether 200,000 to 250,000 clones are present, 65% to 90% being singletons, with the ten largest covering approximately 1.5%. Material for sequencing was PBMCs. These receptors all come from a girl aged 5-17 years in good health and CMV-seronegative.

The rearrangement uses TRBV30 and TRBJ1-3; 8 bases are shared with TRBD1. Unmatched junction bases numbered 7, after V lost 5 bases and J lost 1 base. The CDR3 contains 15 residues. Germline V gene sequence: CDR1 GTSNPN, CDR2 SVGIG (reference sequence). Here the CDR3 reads CAWDRGLRSGNTIYF. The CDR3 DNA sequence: TGTGCCTGGGACAGGGGACTGAGATCTGGAAACACCATATATTTT.

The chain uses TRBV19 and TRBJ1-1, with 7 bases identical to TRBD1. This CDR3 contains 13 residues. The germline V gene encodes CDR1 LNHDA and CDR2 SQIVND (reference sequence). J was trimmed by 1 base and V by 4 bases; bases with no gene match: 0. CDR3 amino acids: CASSRDRNTEAFF. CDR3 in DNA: TGTGCCAGTAGTAGGGACAGGAACACTGAAGCTTTCTTT. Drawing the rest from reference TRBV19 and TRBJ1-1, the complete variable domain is DGGITQSPKYLFRKEGQNVTLSCEQNLNHDAMYWYRQDPGQGLRLIYYSQIVNDFQKGDIAEGYSVSREKKESFPLTVTSAQKNPTAFYLCASSRDRNTEAFFGQGTRLTVV.

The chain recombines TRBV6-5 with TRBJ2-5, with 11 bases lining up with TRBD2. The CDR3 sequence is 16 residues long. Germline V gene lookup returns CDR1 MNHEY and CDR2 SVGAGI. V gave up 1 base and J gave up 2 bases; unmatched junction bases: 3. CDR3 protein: CASSYLGTSGQETQYF. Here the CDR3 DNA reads TGTGCCAGCAGTTACTTGGGGACTAGCGGACAAGAGACCCAGTACTTC.

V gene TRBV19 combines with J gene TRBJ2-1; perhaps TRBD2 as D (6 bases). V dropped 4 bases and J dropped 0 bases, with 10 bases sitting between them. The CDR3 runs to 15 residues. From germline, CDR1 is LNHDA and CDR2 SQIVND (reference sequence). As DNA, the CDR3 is TGTGCCAGTAGTACGGGACTTACCTCCTACAATGAGCAGTTCTTC. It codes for CASSTGLTSYNEQFF.

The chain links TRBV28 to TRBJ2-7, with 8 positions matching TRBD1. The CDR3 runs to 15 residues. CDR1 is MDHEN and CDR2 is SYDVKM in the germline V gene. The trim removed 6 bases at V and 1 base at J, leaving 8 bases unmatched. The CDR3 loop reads CASSHRQGWSYEQYF. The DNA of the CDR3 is TGTGCCAGCAGCCATCGACAGGGGTGGTCCTACGAGCAGTACTTC. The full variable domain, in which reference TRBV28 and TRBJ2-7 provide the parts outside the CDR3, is DVKVTQSSRYLVKRTGEKVFLECVQDMDHENMFWYRQDPGLGLRLIYFSYDVKMKEKGDIPEGYSVSREKKERFSLILESASTNQTSMYLCASSHRQGWSYEQYFGPGTRLTVT.

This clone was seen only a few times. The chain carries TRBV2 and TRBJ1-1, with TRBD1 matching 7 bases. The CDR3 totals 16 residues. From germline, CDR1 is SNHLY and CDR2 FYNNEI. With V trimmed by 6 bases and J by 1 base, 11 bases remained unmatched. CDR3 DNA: TGTGCCAGCAGCCACCCCCACGACAGGGAGAACACTGAAGCTTTCTTT. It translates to CASSHPHDRENTEAFF.

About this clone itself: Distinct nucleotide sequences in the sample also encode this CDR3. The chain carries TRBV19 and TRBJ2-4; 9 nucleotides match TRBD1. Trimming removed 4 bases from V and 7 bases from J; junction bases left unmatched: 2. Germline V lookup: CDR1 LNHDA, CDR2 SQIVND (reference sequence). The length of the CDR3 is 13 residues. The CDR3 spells CASSRGQGNIQYF. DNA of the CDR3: TGTGCCAGTAGTAGAGGACAGGGGAACATTCAGTACTTC.

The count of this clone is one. DNA for the CDR3: TGTGCCACCAGCAGGGACCCAGACGAGGCGGGACAAGAGACCCAGTACTTC. Its translation is CATSRDPDEAGQETQYF. The chain uses TRBV15 and TRBJ2-5, with a tentative D call TRBD2 (6 bases). Per the germline V gene, CDR1 is LNHNV and CDR2 is YYDKDF (reference sequence). V lost 3 bases, J lost 2 bases, and 19 bases lay in between. This CDR3 is built from 17 residues.

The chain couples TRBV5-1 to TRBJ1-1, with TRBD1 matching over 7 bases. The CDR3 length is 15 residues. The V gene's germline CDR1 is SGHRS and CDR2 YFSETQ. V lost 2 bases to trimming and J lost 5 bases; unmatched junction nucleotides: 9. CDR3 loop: CASSFARGRETEAFF. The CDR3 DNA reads TGCGCCAGCAGCTTTGCAAGGGGGCGGGAAACTGAAGCTTTCTTT.

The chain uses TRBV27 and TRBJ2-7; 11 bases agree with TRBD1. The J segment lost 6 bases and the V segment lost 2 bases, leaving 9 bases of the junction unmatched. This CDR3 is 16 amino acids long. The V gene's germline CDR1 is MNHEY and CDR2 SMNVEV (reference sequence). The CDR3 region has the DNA TGTGCCAGCAGTTTAAGGCCGGGACAGGGGGAGCTCGAGCAGTACTTC. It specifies CASSLRPGQGELEQYF.

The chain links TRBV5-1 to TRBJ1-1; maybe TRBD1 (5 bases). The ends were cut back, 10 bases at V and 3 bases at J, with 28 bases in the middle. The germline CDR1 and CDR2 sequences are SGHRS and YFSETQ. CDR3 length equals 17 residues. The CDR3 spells CACRLGNRQGGDTEAFF. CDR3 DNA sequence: TGCGCCTGTCGTCTAGGCAACAGGCAGGGTGGGGACACTGAAGCTTTCTTT.

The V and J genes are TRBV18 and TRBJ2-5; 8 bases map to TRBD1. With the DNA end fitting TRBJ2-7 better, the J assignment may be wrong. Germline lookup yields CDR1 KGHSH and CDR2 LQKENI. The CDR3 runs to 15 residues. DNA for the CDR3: TGTGCCAGCTCACGGGACTCAGGGGGCCTCTACGAGCAGTACTTC. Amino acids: CASSRDSGGLYEQYF.

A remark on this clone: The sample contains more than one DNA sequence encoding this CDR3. The DNA for the CDR3 is TGTGCCAGCAGCTTAGGAGGGCATAGCAATCAGCCCCAGCATTTT. This translates into CASSLGGHSNQPQHF. V and J are TRBV7-9 and TRBJ1-5; D remains unclear. This CDR3 has 15 residues. V lost 1 base and J 0 bases, leaving 7 bases between the germline ends. In germline, CDR1 is SEHNR, CDR2 FQNEAQ (reference sequence). The entire variable domain, with the rest obtained from reference TRBV7-9 and TRBJ1-5, is as follows: DTGVSQNPRHKITKRGQNVTFRCDPISEHNRLYWYRQTLGQGPEFLTYFQNEAQLEKSRLLSDRFSAERPKGSFSTLEIQRTEQGDSAMYLCASSLGGHSNQPQHFGDGTRLSIL.

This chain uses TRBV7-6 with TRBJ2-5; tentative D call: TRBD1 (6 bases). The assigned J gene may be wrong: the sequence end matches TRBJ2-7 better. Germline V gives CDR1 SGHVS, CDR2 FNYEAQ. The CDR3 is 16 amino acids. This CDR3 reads CASSLATGTFSYEQYF. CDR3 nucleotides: TGTGCCAGCAGCTTAGCTACCGGGACATTTTCCTACGAGCAGTACTTC.

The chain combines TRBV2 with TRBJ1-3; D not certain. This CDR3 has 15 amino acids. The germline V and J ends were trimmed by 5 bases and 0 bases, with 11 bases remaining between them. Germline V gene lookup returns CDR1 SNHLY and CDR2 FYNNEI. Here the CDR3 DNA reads TGTGCCAGCAGTTTATCCGTTTTCTCTGGAAACACCATATATTTT. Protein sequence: CASSLSVFSGNTIYF.

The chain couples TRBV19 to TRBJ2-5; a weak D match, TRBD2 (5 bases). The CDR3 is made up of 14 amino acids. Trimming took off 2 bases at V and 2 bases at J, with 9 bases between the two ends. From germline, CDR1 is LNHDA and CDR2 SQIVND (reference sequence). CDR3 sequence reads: CASSIHWEQETQYF. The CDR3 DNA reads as TGTGCCAGTAGTATACACTGGGAGCAAGAGACCCAGTACTTC.

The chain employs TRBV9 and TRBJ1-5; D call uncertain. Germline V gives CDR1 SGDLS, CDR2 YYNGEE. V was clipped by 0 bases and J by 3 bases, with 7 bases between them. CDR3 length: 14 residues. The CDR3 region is CASSVGGVNQPQHF. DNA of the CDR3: TGTGCCAGCAGCGTAGGTGGAGTCAATCAGCCCCAGCATTTT.